This is a list of T cell receptor beta chains from one sample in a study of T cell responses to AZD1222 COVID-19 vaccine. The method was immunoSEQ multiplex PCR; TCRdb's version includes in-frame clones alone and lacks a portion of them. Of about 53,000 clones listed, 70% to 85% are singletons. Sequenced here: peripheral blood, sampled on day 0 of AZD1222 vaccination. These receptors originate from an adult in good health. CDR3s include the opening cysteine and the closing phenylalanine or tryptophan. Each record gives: CDR3 protein, D gene, J gene, V gene. D genes are given only for firm matches.

CDR3 protein: CASRPGTNTEAFF
D gene: .
J gene: TRBJ1-1
V gene: TRBV6-6

CDR3 protein: CASRWDTNTGELFF
D gene: .
J gene: TRBJ2-2
V gene: TRBV7-2

CDR3 protein: CASSSDPPDNSPLHF
D gene: .
J gene: TRBJ1-6
V gene: TRBV18

CDR3 protein: CASSKGTGSFTDTQYF
D gene: TRBD1
J gene: TRBJ2-3
V gene: TRBV5-5

CDR3 protein: CASSPPGQYYGYTF
D gene: TRBD1
J gene: TRBJ1-2
V gene: TRBV11-2

CDR3 protein: CAIQKQGSWGQPQHF
D gene: .
J gene: TRBJ1-5
V gene: TRBV6-6

CDR3 protein: CASSLVGLGSGNTIYF
D gene: .
J gene: TRBJ1-3
V gene: TRBV11-3

CDR3 protein: CASSYPTSPSGRAVYEQYF
D gene: TRBD2
J gene: TRBJ2-7
V gene: TRBV6-2/TRBV6-3

CDR3 protein: CASSRTLYNEQFF
D gene: .
J gene: TRBJ2-1
V gene: TRBV3-1/TRBV3-2

CDR3 protein: CASEGGFIYEQYF
D gene: .
J gene: TRBJ2-7
V gene: TRBV6-5

CDR3 protein: CASSQDSSVTSGSNEQYF
D gene: TRBD2
J gene: TRBJ2-7
V gene: TRBV3-1/TRBV3-2

CDR3 protein: CSASLSYNTEAFF
D gene: .
J gene: TRBJ1-1
V gene: TRBV20-1

CDR3 protein: CASSSRTGPRNEQFF
D gene: TRBD1
J gene: TRBJ2-1
V gene: TRBV7-9

CDR3 protein: CASSSRTTYYGYTF
D gene: .
J gene: TRBJ1-2
V gene: TRBV7-2

CDR3 protein: CASSLTTVTDTQYF
D gene: .
J gene: TRBJ2-3
V gene: TRBV7-8

CDR3 protein: CASSAGLAGPRNEQFF
D gene: TRBD2
J gene: TRBJ2-1
V gene: TRBV7-9

CDR3 protein: CASSLWGRDSYEQYF
D gene: .
J gene: TRBJ2-7
V gene: TRBV7-2

CDR3 protein: CASSSWTSGSYEQYF
D gene: TRBD2
J gene: TRBJ2-7
V gene: TRBV11-2

CDR3 protein: CASSLGVWNTEAFF
D gene: .
J gene: TRBJ1-1
V gene: TRBV5-1

CDR3 protein: CASSLAGTRNNEQFF
D gene: .
J gene: TRBJ2-1
V gene: TRBV7-8

CDR3 protein: CASRAGTRPYGEQFF
D gene: .
J gene: TRBJ2-1
V gene: TRBV28

CDR3 protein: CASTSQGSNYGYTF
D gene: .
J gene: TRBJ1-2
V gene: TRBV18

CDR3 protein: CASSLERDPRGGEAFF
D gene: .
J gene: TRBJ1-1
V gene: TRBV11-2

CDR3 protein: CASSLGRDRVTDTQYF
D gene: TRBD1
J gene: TRBJ2-3
V gene: TRBV4-3

CDR3 protein: CASSRGTEETQYF
D gene: .
J gene: TRBJ2-5
V gene: TRBV18

CDR3 protein: CASSLFNTEAFF
D gene: .
J gene: TRBJ1-1
V gene: TRBV28

CDR3 protein: CASSISGTAHNEQFF
D gene: TRBD2
J gene: TRBJ2-1
V gene: TRBV6-5

CDR3 protein: CASSEFGTGVGEQYF
D gene: TRBD1
J gene: TRBJ2-7
V gene: TRBV25-1

CDR3 protein: CSVETRDITQETQYF
D gene: .
J gene: TRBJ2-5
V gene: TRBV29-1

CDR3 protein: CASSPGIGAGEKLFF
D gene: .
J gene: TRBJ1-4
V gene: TRBV10-1

CDR3 protein: CASSLTRGSTDTQYF
D gene: .
J gene: TRBJ2-3
V gene: TRBV11-2

CDR3 protein: CASSTRTGNFANQPQHF
D gene: TRBD1
J gene: TRBJ1-5
V gene: TRBV27

CDR3 protein: CASRAGGPRADTQYF
D gene: TRBD2
J gene: TRBJ2-3
V gene: TRBV2

CDR3 protein: CASRAIGKSNEQFF
D gene: .
J gene: TRBJ2-1
V gene: TRBV5-1

CDR3 protein: CSVGSGYEQYF
D gene: .
J gene: TRBJ2-7
V gene: TRBV29-1

CDR3 protein: CASRLGTGPPNYGYTF
D gene: TRBD1
J gene: TRBJ1-2
V gene: TRBV7-9

CDR3 protein: CASSYGPGAELNTEAFF
D gene: .
J gene: TRBJ1-1
V gene: TRBV6-2/TRBV6-3

CDR3 protein: CASHRQGGNTEAFF
D gene: TRBD1
J gene: TRBJ1-1
V gene: TRBV3-1/TRBV3-2

CDR3 protein: CASSQTDEQFF
D gene: .
J gene: TRBJ2-1
V gene: TRBV9